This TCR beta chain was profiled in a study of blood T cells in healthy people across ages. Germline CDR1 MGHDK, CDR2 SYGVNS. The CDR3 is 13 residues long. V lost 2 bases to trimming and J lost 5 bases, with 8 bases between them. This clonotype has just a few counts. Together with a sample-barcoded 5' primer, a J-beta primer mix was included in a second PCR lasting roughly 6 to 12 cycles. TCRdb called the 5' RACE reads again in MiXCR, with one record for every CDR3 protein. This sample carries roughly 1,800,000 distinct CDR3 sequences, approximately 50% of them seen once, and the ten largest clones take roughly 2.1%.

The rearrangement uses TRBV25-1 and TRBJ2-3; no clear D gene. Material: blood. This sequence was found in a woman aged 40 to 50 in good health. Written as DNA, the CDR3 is TGTGCCAGCAGTGAACCTCCCCTAGATACGCAGTATTTT. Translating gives CASSEPPLDTQYF.